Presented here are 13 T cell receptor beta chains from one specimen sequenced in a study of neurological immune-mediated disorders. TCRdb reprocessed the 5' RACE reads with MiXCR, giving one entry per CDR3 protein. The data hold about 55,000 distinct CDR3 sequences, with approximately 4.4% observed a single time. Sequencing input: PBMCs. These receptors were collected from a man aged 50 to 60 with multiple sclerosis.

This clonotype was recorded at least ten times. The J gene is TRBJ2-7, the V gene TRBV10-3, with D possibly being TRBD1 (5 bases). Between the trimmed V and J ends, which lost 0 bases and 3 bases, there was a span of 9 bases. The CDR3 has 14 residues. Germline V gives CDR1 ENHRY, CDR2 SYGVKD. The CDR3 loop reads CAISESDKSYEQYF. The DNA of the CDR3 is TGTGCCATCAGTGAGTCGGACAAAAGCTACGAGCAGTACTTC.

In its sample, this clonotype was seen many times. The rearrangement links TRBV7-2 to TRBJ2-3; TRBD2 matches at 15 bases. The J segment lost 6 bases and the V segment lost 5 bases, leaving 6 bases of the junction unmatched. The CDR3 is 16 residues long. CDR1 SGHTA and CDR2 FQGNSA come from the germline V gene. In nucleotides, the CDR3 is TGTGCCAGCAGCCTAGGACTAGCGGGAGGGCCGGATACGCAGTATTTT. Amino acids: CASSLGLAGGPDTQYF.

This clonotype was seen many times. The CDR3 spells CASSPQGGAYEQYF. The DNA of the CDR3 is TGTGCCAGCAGCCCCCAGGGGGGGGCTTACGAGCAGTACTTC. The chain links TRBV7-8 to TRBJ2-7, with D tentatively TRBD1 or TRBD2 (7 bases each). Germline V gene lookup returns CDR1 SGHVS and CDR2 FQNEAQ. Trimming shortened V by 5 bases and J by 4 bases, and 15 bases separated the two germline ends. This CDR3 contains 14 residues.

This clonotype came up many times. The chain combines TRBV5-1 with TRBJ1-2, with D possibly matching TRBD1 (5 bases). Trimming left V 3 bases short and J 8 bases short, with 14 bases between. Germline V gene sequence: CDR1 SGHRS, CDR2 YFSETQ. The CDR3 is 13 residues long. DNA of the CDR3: TGCGCCAGCAGCTCCCCGGCGGGGGACGGCTACACCTTC. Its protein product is CASSSPAGDGYTF.

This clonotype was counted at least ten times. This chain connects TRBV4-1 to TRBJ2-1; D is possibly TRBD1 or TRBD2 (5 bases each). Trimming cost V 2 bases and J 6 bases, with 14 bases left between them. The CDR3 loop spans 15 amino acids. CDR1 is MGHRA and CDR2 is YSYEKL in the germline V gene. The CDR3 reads CASSQNRDPGNEQFF. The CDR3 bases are TGCGCCAGCAGCCAAAACCGGGACCCAGGCAATGAGCAGTTCTTC.

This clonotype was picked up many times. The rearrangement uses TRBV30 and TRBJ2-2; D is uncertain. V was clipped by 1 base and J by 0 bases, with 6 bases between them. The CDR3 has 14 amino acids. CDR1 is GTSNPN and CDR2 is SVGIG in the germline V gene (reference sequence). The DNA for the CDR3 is TGTGCCTGGAGTGGGACGACGAACACCGGGGAGCTGTTTTTT. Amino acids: CAWSGTTNTGELFF.

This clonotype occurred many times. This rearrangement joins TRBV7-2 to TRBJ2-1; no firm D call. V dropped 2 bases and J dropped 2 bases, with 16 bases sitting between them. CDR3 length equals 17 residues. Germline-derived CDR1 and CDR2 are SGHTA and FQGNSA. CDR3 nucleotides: TGTGCCAGCAGCTTATCGACGGGTCCGATCACCTACAATGAGCAGTTCTTC. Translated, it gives CASSLSTGPITYNEQFF.

The CDR3 is CASSLSASGGVLDTQYF. The CDR3 DNA reads as TGCGCCAGCAGCTTGTCGGCTAGCGGGGGGGTTTTAGATACGCAGTATTTT. The chain links TRBV5-1 to TRBJ2-3; TRBD2 aligns across 12 bases. CDR1 is SGHRS, CDR2 YFSETQ, per germline. V gave up 1 base and J gave up 5 bases; unmatched junction bases: 8. The CDR3 is 17 amino acids.

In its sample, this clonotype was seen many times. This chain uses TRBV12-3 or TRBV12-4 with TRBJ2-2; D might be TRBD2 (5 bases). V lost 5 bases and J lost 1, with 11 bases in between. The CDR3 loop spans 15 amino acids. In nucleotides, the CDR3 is TGTGCCAGCAGTGCTATCGCGGGGAACACCGGGGAGCTGTTTTTT. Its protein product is CASSAIAGNTGELFF.

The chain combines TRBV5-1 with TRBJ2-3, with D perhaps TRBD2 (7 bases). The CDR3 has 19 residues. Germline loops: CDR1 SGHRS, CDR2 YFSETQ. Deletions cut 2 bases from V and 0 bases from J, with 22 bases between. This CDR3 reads CASSFNLAETGASTDTQYF. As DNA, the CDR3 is TGCGCCAGCAGCTTTAACCTAGCGGAGACAGGAGCTAGCACAGATACGCAGTATTTT.

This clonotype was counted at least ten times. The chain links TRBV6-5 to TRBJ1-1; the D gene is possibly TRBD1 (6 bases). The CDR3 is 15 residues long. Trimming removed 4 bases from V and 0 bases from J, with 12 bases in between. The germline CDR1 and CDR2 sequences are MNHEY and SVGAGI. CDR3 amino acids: CASSSQGWVNTEAFF. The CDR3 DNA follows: TGTGCCAGCAGTTCACAGGGTTGGGTGAACACTGAAGCTTTCTTT.

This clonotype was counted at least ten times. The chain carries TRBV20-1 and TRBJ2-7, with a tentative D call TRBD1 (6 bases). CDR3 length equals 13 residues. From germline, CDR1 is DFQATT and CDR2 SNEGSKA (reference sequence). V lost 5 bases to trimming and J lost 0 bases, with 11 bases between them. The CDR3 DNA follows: TGCAGTGCTTTAACAGGGACCTCCTACGAGCAGTACTTC. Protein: CSALTGTSYEQYF.

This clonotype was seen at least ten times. CDR3: CASSPPTGLTNSPRNEQFF. DNA of the CDR3: TGTGCCAGCAGCCCGCCAACAGGGTTAACGAACTCCCCTCGAAATGAGCAGTTCTTC. The chain carries TRBV5-6 and TRBJ2-1; possibly TRBD1 for D (6 bases). Trimming cost V 4 bases and J 7 bases, with 30 bases left between them. Germline values: CDR1 SGHDT, CDR2 YYEEEE. CDR3 length: 19 residues.